The 15 T cell receptor beta chains in this list originate from one sample, sequenced in a study of OX40 agonist ivuxolimab in advanced cancers. Clones were read by immunoSEQ multiplex PCR, and TCRdb kept only the in-frame ones, dropping some. The top ten hold around 18% of the sample, which has roughly 33,000 clones, around 80% seen once. The specimen was CD4+ or CD8+ T cells sorted from blood, collected in a trial of the OX40 agonist ivuxolimab. These receptors originate from an adult with an advanced solid tumor such as melanoma, head and neck, liver or kidney cancer.

V gene TRBV12-5 combines with J gene TRBJ1-1, with a possible D match to TRBD1 (6 bases). The CDR3 covers 13 residues. Germline assignment: CDR1 LGHNT and CDR2 FRNRAP. Deletions cut 5 bases from V and 9 bases from J, with 16 bases between. The CDR3 protein is CASGLGTIGKAFF. Written as DNA, the CDR3 is TGTGCTAGTGGTCTGGGGACAATTGGGAAAGCTTTCTTT.

The V call is TRBV21-1, the J call TRBJ1-6; the listed D gene, TRBD1, was not tested against the DNA. TRBV21-1 is given as a pseudogene. CDR3 size: 16 residues. CDR3 sequence reads: CASSFTGFAYNSPLHF. The CDR3 coding sequence is TGTGCCAGCAGCTTCACAGGGTTCGCCTATAATTCACCCCTCCACTTT.

J is TRBJ1-5 and V is TRBV6-5; D gene uncertain. Germline values: CDR1 MNHEY, CDR2 SVGAGI. This CDR3 contains 14 residues. Between the trimmed V and J ends, which lost 3 bases and 6 bases, there was a span of 12 bases. The CDR3, as DNA: TGTGCCAGCAGTTATCGGAAAGGCGCTCAGCCCCAGCATTTT. The encoded protein is CASSYRKGAQPQHF.

The chain joins TRBV28 to TRBJ2-2; D gene uncertain. Germline CDR1 reads MDHEN; CDR2 reads SYDVKM. CDR3 length equals 12 residues. V lost 2 bases and J 6 bases, leaving 4 bases between the germline ends. In DNA form, the CDR3 reads TGTGCCAGCAGTTTAGTCCCCGGGGAGCTGTTTTTT. Translating gives CASSLVPGELFF.

This clone was recorded once. The V call is TRBV28, the J call TRBJ2-5; tentative D call: TRBD1 (6 bases). The end of the DNA aligns better with TRBJ2-7, so the J call may be wrong. The CDR3 is 15 residues long. Looked up from germline, CDR1 is MDHEN and CDR2 is SYDVKM. The CDR3 region is CASSFNGGNSYEQYF. The CDR3 DNA is TGTGCCAGCAGTTTCAATGGGGGCAACTCCTACGAGCAGTACTTC.

This clone has just a few counts. The rearrangement uses TRBV5-3 and TRBJ2-4, with a possible D match to TRBD2 (5 bases). TRBV5-3 is an ORF for which the function is uncertain. The CDR3 has 14 residues. V shed 4 bases and J shed 4 bases, with 12 bases lying between them. The DNA for the CDR3 is TGTGCCAGAAGCCCCCCCGGCGGGAAAAACATTCAGTACTTC. This translates into CARSPPGGKNIQYF.

V gene TRBV5-1 combines with J gene TRBJ1-4, with 7 positions matching TRBD1. CDR1 is SGHRS and CDR2 is YFSETQ in the germline V gene. Trimming removed 4 bases from V and 4 bases from J; junction bases left unmatched: 4. This CDR3 region has 14 residues. The CDR3 here is CASSIGQDNEKLFF. The DNA of the CDR3 is TGCGCCAGCAGCATTGGACAGGATAATGAAAAACTGTTTTTT. Full variable domain (remainder filled in from reference TRBV5-1 and TRBJ1-4): KAGVTQTPRYLIKTRGQQVTLSCSPISGHRSVSWYQQTPGQGLQFLFEYFSETQRNKGNFPGRFSGRQFSNSRSEMNVSTLELGDSALYLCASSIGQDNEKLFFGSGTQLSVL.

The genes are TRBV7-8 and TRBJ2-5; D unclear. V lost 6 bases and J lost 1, with 9 bases in between. Germline loops: CDR1 SGHVS, CDR2 FQNEAQ. The CDR3 loop spans 13 amino acids. DNA for the CDR3: TGTGCCAGCAGTAGATCAAGCCAAGAGACCCAGTACTTC. It yields the protein CASSRSSQETQYF. The variable domain in full, completed from reference TRBV7-8 and TRBJ2-5, reads GAGVSQSPRYKVAKRGQDVALRCDPISGHVSLFWYQQALGQGPEFLTYFQNEAQLDKSGLPSDRFFAERPEGSVSTLKIQRTQQEDSAVYLCASSRSSQETQYFGPGTRLLVL.

A single count supports this clone. The chain couples TRBV4-2 to TRBJ2-5, with 15 bases that match TRBD2. CDR3 length equals 15 residues. V shed 3 bases and J 5 bases; nucleotides not matched to a gene: 1. CDR1 and CDR2 from the germline V gene are LGHNA and YNFKEQ. CDR3 sequence: CASSQGLAGGETQYF. The CDR3 DNA reads TGTGCCAGCAGCCAGGGACTAGCGGGGGGTGAGACCCAGTACTTC.

The J gene is TRBJ2-4, the V gene TRBV11-3; 7 bases align to TRBD1. From germline, CDR1 is SGHNT and CDR2 YENEEA. The trim removed 5 bases at V and 7 bases at J, leaving 5 bases unmatched. The CDR3 is 13 residues long. The CDR3 here is CASSHTTGNIQYF. CDR3 in DNA: TGTGCCAGCAGCCACACGACAGGGAACATTCAGTACTTC.

The V call is TRBV27, the J call TRBJ2-3; TRBD2 matches at 10 bases. The CDR3 extends over 18 amino acids. The V gene end was trimmed by 0 bases and the J gene end by 2 bases; junction bases not matched to a gene: 8. The germline gives CDR1 MNHEY, CDR2 SMNVEV (reference sequence). The CDR3 region is CASSLSSQRGGPTDTQYF. In DNA form, the CDR3 reads TGTGCCAGCAGTTTATCGAGTCAGCGGGGGGGCCCCACAGATACGCAGTATTTT.

The chain joins TRBV19 to TRBJ1-2; 8 bases are shared with TRBD1. The CDR3 consists of 17 residues. Trimming took 0 bases from V and 4 from J; bases not matched to a gene: 10. The germline V gene encodes CDR1 LNHDA and CDR2 SQIVND (reference sequence). CDR3 protein: CASSIDRWTGRSYGYTF. The CDR3 DNA is TGTGCCAGTAGTATAGACCGTTGGACAGGGCGTAGCTATGGCTACACCTTC.

The table lists this clone with a few counts. This chain uses TRBV2 with TRBJ1-2; 7 nucleotides align to TRBD1. The CDR3 runs 12 residues. The J segment lost 3 bases and the V segment lost 11 bases, leaving 6 bases of the junction unmatched. Germline V gene lookup returns CDR1 SNHLY and CDR2 FYNNEI. CDR3 nucleotides: TGTGCCCGACAGGGAGTAGACTATGGCTACACCTTC. Protein sequence: CARQGVDYGYTF. The full variable domain, with the rest looked up from reference TRBV2 and TRBJ1-2, is EPEVTQTPSHQVTQMGQEVILRCVPISNHLYFYWYRQILGQKVEFLVSFYNNEISEKSEIFDDQFSVERPDGSNFTLKIRSTKLEDSAMYFCARQGVDYGYTFGSGTRLTVV.

The rearrangement uses TRBV5-6 and TRBJ2-7; D unclear. The germline V and J ends were trimmed by 0 bases and 10 bases, with 14 bases remaining between them. Germline CDR1 and CDR2: SGHDT and YYEEEE. This CDR3 is built from 13 residues. CDR3 residues: CASSLDVAFDQYF. DNA for the CDR3: TGTGCCAGCAGCTTGGACGTGGCCTTTGACCAGTACTTC.

The V gene is TRBV7-8, the J gene TRBJ1-2; D might be TRBD1 (5 bases). Trimming removed 3 bases at V and 6 bases at J, with 14 bases between. Germline CDR1 is SGHVS and CDR2 is FQNEAQ. The CDR3 covers 14 residues. The CDR3 region has the DNA TGTGCCAGCAGCTTCGGAGGGGCTCTAAATGGCTACACCTTC. Its translation is CASSFGGALNGYTF. The full variable domain, its missing parts supplied by reference TRBV7-8 and TRBJ1-2, is GAGVSQSPRYKVAKRGQDVALRCDPISGHVSLFWYQQALGQGPEFLTYFQNEAQLDKSGLPSDRFFAERPEGSVSTLKIQRTQQEDSAVYLCASSFGGALNGYTFGSGTRLTVV.